This T cell receptor beta chain is from a study of naive and memory T cell subsets. Points from the study as a whole: In CD4 and CD8 cells, diversity dropped from naive through EMRA. Possibly reflecting memory cells re-expressing CD45RA, a few larger clonotypes occurred in naive repertoires, especially CD8.

V lost 3 bases, J lost 5 bases, and 9 bases lay in between. The CDR3 is made up of 13 amino acids. The germline V gene has CDR1 SGHRS and CDR2 YFSETQ. An equimolar mix of two oligonucleotides served as the beta constant-region primer for TRBC1 and TRBC2. The ligated cDNA underwent four PCR rounds using SP2 and nested alpha and beta constant-region primers. An oligonucleotide with the SP2 primer and a 12-nucleotide UMI was ligated to the cDNA 3' end. Via MiXCR, TCRdb re-called the UMI-ligation and nested PCR reads, giving one row per CDR3 protein. The sample comprises roughly 99,000 distinct CDR3 sequences, about 11% of which are singletons, and 0.13% rests with the top ten. This clonotype was seen more than once but under ten times. The antigen remains unidentified. Four subsets defined by CD45RA and CD27 were sorted after CD3, CD4, CD8 and live/dead staining.

Sequencing used naive CD4+ T cells from blood. This chain uses TRBV5-1 with TRBJ2-1; D possibly corresponds to TRBD1 (5 bases). The sequence was collected from a human donor in good health. The CDR3 loop is CASSWVTDNEQFF. The CDR3 region has the DNA TGCGCCAGCAGCTGGGTGACAGACAATGAGCAGTTCTTC.